This entry concerns a single TCR beta chain. Its cognate antigen is unknown. The sample originates from a study of blood T cells in healthy people across ages. Findings and limits, study-wide: Among long-lived donors, naive CD4+ cells were more numerous and diversity higher than in aged donors. Per-million-T-cell TCR beta diversity fell roughly linearly with age.

Through a sample-barcoded 5' primer and a J-beta primer mix, a second PCR was run for about 6 to 12 cycles. Each sample provided no less than 2.5 million CDR3-containing paired-end reads. TCRdb independently ran MiXCR on the 5' RACE reads; one entry per CDR3 protein. The table includes nearly 1 million distinct CDR3 sequences, roughly half detected once. Peripheral blood, about 9.3 milliliters per donor, was collected. Germline loops: CDR1 SQVTM, CDR2 ANQGSEA. V was pared by 6 bases and J by 2 bases, with 13 bases of the junction left unmatched. The CDR3 loop spans 16 amino acids. The TCR comes from a woman aged 55-75 years in good health. The gene calls are TRBV29-1 and TRBJ2-3, with 8 nucleotides matching TRBD1. Sequenced sample: blood. This CDR3 is CSVEPTGDWVTDTQYF. Here the CDR3 DNA reads TGCAGCGTGGAACCGACAGGGGATTGGGTCACAGATACGCAGTATTTT.